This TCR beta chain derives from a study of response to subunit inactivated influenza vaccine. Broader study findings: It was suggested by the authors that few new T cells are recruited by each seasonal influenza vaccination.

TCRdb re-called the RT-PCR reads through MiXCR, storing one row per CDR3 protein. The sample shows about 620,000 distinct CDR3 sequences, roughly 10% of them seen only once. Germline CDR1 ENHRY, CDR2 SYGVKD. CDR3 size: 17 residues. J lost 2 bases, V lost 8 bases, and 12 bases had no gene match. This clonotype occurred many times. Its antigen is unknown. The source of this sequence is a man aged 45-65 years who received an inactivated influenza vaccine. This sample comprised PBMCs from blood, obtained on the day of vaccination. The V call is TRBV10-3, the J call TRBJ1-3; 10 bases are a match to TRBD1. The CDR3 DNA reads TGTGCCATCGGTGGGACAGGGGAAGGAACGCCTGGAAACACCATATATTTT. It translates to CAIGGTGEGTPGNTIYF.